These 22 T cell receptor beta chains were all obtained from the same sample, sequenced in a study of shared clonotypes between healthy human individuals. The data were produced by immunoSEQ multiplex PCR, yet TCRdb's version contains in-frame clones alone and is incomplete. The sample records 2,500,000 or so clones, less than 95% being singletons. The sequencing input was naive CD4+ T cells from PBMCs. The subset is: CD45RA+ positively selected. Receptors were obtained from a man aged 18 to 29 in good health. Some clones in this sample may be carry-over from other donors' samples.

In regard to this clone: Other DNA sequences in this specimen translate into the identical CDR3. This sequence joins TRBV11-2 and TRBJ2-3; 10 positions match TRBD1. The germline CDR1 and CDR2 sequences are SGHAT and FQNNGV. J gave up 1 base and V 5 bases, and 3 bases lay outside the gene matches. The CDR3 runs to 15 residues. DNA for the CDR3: TGTGCCAGCAGCCCCGGGACAGGGGGCACAGATACGCAGTATTTT. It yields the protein CASSPGTGGTDTQYF.

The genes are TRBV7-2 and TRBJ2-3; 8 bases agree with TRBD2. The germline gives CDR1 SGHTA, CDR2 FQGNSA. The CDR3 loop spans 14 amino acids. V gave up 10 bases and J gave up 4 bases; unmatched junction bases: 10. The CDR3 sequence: CATMGMRGADTQYF. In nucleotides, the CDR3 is TGTGCCACCATGGGAATGCGGGGGGCAGATACGCAGTATTTT.

The CDR3 DNA reads TGCAGCACCTGGGAGGGAGCGATGAACTATGGCTACACCTTC. Encoded protein: CSTWEGAMNYGYTF. The chain has TRBV29-1 and TRBJ1-2; D call uncertain. Trimming stripped 8 bases from V and 2 bases from J, with 18 bases between. This CDR3 is 14 amino acids long. In germline, CDR1 is SQVTM, CDR2 ANQGSEA.

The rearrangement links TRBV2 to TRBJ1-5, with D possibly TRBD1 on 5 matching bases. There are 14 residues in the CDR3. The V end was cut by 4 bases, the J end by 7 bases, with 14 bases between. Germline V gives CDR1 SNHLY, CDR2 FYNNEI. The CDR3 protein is CASSGRGVAQPQHF. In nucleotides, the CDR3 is TGTGCCAGCAGTGGCCGGGGGGTCGCCCAGCCCCAGCATTTT.

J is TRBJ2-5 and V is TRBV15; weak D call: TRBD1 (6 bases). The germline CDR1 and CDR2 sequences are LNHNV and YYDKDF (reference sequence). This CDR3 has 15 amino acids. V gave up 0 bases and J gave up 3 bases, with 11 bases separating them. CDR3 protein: CATSRDYQGKETQYF. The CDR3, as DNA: TGTGCCACCAGCAGAGACTATCAGGGGAAAGAGACCCAGTACTTC. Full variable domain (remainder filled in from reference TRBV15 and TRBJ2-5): DAMVIQNPRYQVTQFGKPVTLSCSQTLNHNVMYWYQQKSSQAPKLLFHYYDKDFNNEADTPDNFQSRRPNTSFCFLDIRSPGLGDTAMYLCATSRDYQGKETQYFGPGTRLLVL.

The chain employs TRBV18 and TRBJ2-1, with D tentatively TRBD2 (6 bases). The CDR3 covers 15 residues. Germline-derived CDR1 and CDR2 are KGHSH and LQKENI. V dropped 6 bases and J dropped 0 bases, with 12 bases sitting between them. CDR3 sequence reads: CASSPAGFSYNEQFF. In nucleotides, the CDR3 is TGTGCCAGCTCCCCCGCGGGGTTCTCCTACAATGAGCAGTTCTTC.

The CDR3 protein is CASSLAATDFNGYTF. CDR3 in DNA: TGTGCCAGCAGCTTAGCGGCGACAGATTTTAATGGCTACACCTTC. The J gene is TRBJ1-2, the V gene TRBV7-2; maybe TRBD1 (5 bases). Germline-derived CDR1 and CDR2 are SGHTA and FQGNSA. CDR3 size: 15 residues. Trimming shortened V by 0 bases and J by 6 bases, and 14 bases separated the two germline ends.

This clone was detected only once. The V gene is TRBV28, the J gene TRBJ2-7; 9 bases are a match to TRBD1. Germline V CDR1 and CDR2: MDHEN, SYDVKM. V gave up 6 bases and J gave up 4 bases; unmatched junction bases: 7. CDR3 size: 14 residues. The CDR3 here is CASRSPGQGYEQYF. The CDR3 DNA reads TGTGCCAGCAGGAGTCCGGGACAGGGATACGAGCAGTACTTC.

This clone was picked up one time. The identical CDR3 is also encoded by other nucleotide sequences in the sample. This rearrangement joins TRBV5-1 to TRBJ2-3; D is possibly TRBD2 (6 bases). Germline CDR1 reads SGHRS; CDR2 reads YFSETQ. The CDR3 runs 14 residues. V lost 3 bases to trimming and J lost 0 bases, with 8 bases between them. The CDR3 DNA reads TGCGCCAGCAGCTCTGGGACTAGCACAGATACGCAGTATTTT. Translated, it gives CASSSGTSTDTQYF.

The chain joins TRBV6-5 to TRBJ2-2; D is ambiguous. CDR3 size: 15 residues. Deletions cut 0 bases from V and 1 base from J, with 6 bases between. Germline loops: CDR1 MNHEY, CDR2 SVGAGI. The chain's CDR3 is CASSYSTLNTGELFF. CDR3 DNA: TGTGCCAGCAGTTACTCGACTCTGAACACCGGGGAGCTGTTTTTT.

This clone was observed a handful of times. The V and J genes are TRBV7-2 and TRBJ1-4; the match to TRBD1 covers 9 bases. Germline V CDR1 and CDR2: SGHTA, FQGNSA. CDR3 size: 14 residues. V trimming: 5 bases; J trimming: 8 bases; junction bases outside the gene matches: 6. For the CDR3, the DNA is TGTGCCAGCAGCCCCGGGACAGGGTGGGAAAAACTGTTTTTT. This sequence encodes CASSPGTGWEKLFF.

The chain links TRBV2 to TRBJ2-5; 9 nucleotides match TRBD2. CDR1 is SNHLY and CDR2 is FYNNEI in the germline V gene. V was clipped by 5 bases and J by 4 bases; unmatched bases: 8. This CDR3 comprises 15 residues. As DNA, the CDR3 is TGTGCCAGCAGTCCCACCGGCGGGAGGGCAGAGACCCAGTACTTC. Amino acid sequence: CASSPTGGRAETQYF.

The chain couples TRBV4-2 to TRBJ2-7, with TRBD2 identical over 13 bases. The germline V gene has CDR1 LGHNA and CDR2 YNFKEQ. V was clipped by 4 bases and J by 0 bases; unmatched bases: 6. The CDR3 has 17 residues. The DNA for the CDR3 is TGTGCCAGCAGCCGGGCAGGGACTAGCGGGAACTCCTACGAGCAGTACTTC. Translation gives CASSRAGTSGNSYEQYF.

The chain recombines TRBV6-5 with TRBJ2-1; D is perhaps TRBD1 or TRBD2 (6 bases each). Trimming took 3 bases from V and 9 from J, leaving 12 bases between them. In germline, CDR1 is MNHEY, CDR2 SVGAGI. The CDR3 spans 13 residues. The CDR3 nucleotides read TGTGCCAGCAGTTATTCCAGGGGAGGTGAGCAGTTCTTC. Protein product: CASSYSRGGEQFF.

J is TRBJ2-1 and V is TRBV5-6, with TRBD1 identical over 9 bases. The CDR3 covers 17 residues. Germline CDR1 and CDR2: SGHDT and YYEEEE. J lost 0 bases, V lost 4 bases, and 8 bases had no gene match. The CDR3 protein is CASSQLNRGRSYNEQFF. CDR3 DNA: TGTGCCAGCAGCCAACTCAACAGGGGGCGCTCCTACAATGAGCAGTTCTTC.

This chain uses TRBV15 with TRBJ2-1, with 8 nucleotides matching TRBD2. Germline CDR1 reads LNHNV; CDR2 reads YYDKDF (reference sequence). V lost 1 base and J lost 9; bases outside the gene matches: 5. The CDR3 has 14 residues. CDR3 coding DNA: TGTGCCACCAGCAGAGGGGGACTAGGGACTGAGCAGTTCTTC. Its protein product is CATSRGGLGTEQFF.

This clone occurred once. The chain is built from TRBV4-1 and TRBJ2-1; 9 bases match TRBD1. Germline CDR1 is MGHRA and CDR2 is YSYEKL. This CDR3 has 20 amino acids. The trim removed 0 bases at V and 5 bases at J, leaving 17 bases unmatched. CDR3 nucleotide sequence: TGCGCCAGCAGCCAAGATCCGGGACAGGGTGCGTCGGACGGTAACAATGAGCAGTTCTTC. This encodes CASSQDPGQGASDGNNEQFF.

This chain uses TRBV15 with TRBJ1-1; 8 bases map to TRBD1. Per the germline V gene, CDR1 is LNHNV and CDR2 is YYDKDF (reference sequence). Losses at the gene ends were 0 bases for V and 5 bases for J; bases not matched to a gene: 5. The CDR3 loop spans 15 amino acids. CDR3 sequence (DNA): TGTGCCACCAGCAGAGACAGGGGGCGTGAAACTGAAGCTTTCTTT. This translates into CATSRDRGRETEAFF.

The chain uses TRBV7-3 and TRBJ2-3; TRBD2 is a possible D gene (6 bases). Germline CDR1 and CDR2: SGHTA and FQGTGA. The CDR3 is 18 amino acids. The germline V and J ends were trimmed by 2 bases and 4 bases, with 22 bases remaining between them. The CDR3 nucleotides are TGTGCCAGCAGCTTATACCCTACAATTACGGGAGCTTCAGATACGCAGTATTTT. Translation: CASSLYPTITGASDTQYF.

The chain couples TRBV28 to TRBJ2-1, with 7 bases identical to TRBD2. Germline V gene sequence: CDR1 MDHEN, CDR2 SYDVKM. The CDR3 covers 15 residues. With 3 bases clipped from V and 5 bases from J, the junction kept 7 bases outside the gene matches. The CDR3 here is CASSFALAVNNEQFF. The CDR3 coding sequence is TGTGCCAGCAGTTTTGCTCTAGCGGTGAACAATGAGCAGTTCTTC.

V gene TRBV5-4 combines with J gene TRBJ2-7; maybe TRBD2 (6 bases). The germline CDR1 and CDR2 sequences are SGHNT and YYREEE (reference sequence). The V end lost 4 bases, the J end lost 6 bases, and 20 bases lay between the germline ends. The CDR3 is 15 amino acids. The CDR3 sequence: CASSPGGRRSGEQYF. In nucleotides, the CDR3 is TGTGCCAGCAGCCCGGGTGGGAGGAGGAGTGGCGAGCAGTACTTC.

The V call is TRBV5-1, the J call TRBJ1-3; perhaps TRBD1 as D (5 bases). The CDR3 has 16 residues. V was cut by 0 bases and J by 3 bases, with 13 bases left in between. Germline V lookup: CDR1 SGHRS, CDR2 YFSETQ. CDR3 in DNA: TGCGCCAGCAGCTTGGTCCCAGGGATTGATGGAAACACCATATATTTT. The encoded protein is CASSLVPGIDGNTIYF. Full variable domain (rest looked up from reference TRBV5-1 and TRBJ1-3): KAGVTQTPRYLIKTRGQQVTLSCSPISGHRSVSWYQQTPGQGLQFLFEYFSETQRNKGNFPGRFSGRQFSNSRSEMNVSTLELGDSALYLCASSLVPGIDGNTIYFGEGSWLTVV.